This TCR beta chain derives from a study of T cell changes during pregnancy in multiple sclerosis. Germline-derived CDR1 and CDR2 are WNHNN and SYGVQD (reference sequence). Unmatched junction bases numbered 1, after V lost 6 bases and J lost 3 bases. This CDR3 spans 14 amino acids. Concerning this clone itself: The same CDR3 also results from other DNA sequences found in this sample.

Using immunoSEQ multiplex PCR, the repertoire was profiled, and TCRdb retains in-frame clones only, with some absent. The top ten hold 1.2% of the sample, which has 37,000 or so clones, 88% seen once. The chain joins TRBV10-1 to TRBJ2-7; TRBD2 agrees at 14 bases. The sample here was CD4+ T cells from peripheral blood mononuclear cells, taken before pregnancy. The TCR was taken from a female donor with multiple sclerosis, enrolled in a pregnancy study. The CDR3 sequence is CASSGTSGSYEQYF. CDR3 sequence (DNA): TGCGCCAGCAGCGGGACTAGCGGGAGCTACGAGCAGTACTTC.